Listed below are T cell receptor beta chains from one sample, sequenced in a study of T cells in localized non-small cell lung cancer. This table comes from immunoSEQ multiplex PCR, and its TCRdb copy is limited to in-frame clones, with some not included. The sample lists 13,000 or so clones; approximately 88% were seen once. Sequenced material: peripheral blood, taken before any cancer treatment. These receptors all come from a male donor at least 60 years old with stage I squamous cell lung carcinoma. The CDR3 runs from the conserved cysteine through the conserved F or W. The order of the fields is D gene, CDR3 length, clone size, V gene, J gene, CDR3 protein, CDR3 DNA. The D gene is left open where the match is weak. The size of a clone is reported for some rows only, either as once, few or many, or as a class for expanded clones.

>NA|17|NA|TRBV2|TRBJ1-5
CASNESPGLGMKKPQHF
TGTGCCAGCAACGAAAGTCCGGGGCTAGGGATGAAGAAGCCCCAGCATTTT
>NA|13|once|TRBV11-2|TRBJ1-5
CASSWGEYQPQHF
TGTGCCAGCAGCTGGGGGGAGTATCAGCCCCAGCATTTT
>NA|14|NA|TRBV12-5|TRBJ2-1
CASGPATLASEQFF
TGTGCTAGTGGTCCCGCCACACTCGCTAGTGAGCAGTTCTTC
>NA|14|NA|TRBV5-1|TRBJ2-3
CASSTYSSTDTQYF
TGCGCCAGCAGCACCTACTCTAGCACAGATACGCAGTATTTT
>NA|13|NA|TRBV10-1|TRBJ1-2
CASSSTANYGYTF
TGCGCCAGCAGTTCGACAGCTAACTATGGCTACACCTTC
>TRBD1|13|NA|TRBV2|TRBJ1-2
CASSRTGNYGYTF
TGTGCCAGCAGCCGGACAGGGAACTATGGCTACACCTTC
>TRBD2|15|NA|TRBV29-1|TRBJ2-3
CSVVRSSGSFDTQYF
TGCAGCGTTGTAAGGTCTAGCGGGAGCTTCGATACGCAGTATTTT
>TRBD2|14|NA|TRBV19|TRBJ2-5
CASSPAGVVETQYF
TGTGCCAGTAGTCCAGCGGGAGTGGTTGAGACCCAGTACTTC
>NA|13|NA|TRBV25-1|TRBJ2-3
CASSESGKDTQYF
TGTGCCAGCAGTGAATCGGGGAAAGATACGCAGTATTTT
>TRBD1|13|NA|TRBV5-1|TRBJ1-2
CASSFGQGTDYTF
TGCGCCAGCAGCTTCGGACAGGGGACAGACTACACCTTC
>TRBD2|12|NA|TRBV6-5|TRBJ2-1
CASSFLAGEQFF
TGTGCCAGCAGTTTTCTAGCGGGTGAGCAGTTCTTC
>NA|13|NA|TRBV2|TRBJ2-1
CASSTDEYNEQFF
TGTGCCAGCAGCACAGATGAGTACAATGAGCAGTTCTTC
>TRBD1|12|NA|TRBV29-1|TRBJ1-1
CSVVGQGGSAFF
TGCAGCGTTGTGGGACAGGGGGGATCAGCTTTCTTT
>NA|16|NA|TRBV7-2|TRBJ2-3
CASSFRDVEYTDTQYF
TGTGCCAGCAGCTTCCGGGACGTTGAATACACAGATACGCAGTATTTT
>NA|16|NA|TRBV10-3|TRBJ2-3
CAISAQGRASTDTQYF
TGTGCCATCAGTGCCCAGGGCAGGGCCAGCACAGATACGCAGTATTTT
>NA|14|NA|TRBV7-9|TRBJ2-5
CASSLFRGAETQYF
TGTGCCAGCAGCCTCTTTCGGGGGGCTGAGACCCAGTACTTC
>NA|12|NA|TRBV7-9|TRBJ2-5
CASSLSIGTQYF
TGTGCCAGCAGCTTAAGTATTGGGACCCAGTACTTC
>NA|15|NA|TRBV18|TRBJ1-2
CASSTGQQRDYGYTF
TGTGCCAGCTCAACCGGACAGCAAAGGGACTATGGCTACACCTTC
>NA|16|once|TRBV5-8|TRBJ2-5
CASSLPSTGNLETQYF
TGTGCCAGCAGCCTCCCGAGTACAGGGAATTTAGAGACCCAGTACTTC
>NA|12|NA|TRBV27|TRBJ1-1
CASFEGGRGAFF
TGTGCCAGCTTTGAGGGGGGAAGGGGCGCTTTCTTT
>NA|14|NA|TRBV6-6|TRBJ2-7
CASSYSMGAYEQYF
TGTGCCAGCAGTTACTCGATGGGGGCCTACGAGCAGTACTTC
>NA|16|NA|TRBV5-1|TRBJ2-7
CASSLRAQSGAYEQYF
TGCGCCAGCAGCTTGCGGGCTCAATCGGGGGCCTACGAGCAGTACTTC
>NA|12|NA|TRBV10-3|TRBJ2-7
CAISDEGYEQYF
TGTGCCATCAGTGACGAAGGGTACGAGCAGTACTTC
>NA|17|NA|TRBV5-1|TRBJ1-1
CASSRAGASSVNTEAFF
TGCGCCAGCAGCCGGGCAGGGGCCTCCTCAGTGAACACTGAAGCTTTCTTT
>NA|14|NA|TRBV7-6|TRBJ1-4
CASSNFEGSEKLFF
TGTGCCAGCAGCAACTTTGAGGGCTCTGAAAAACTGTTTTTT
>TRBD2|17|NA|TRBV19|TRBJ2-3
CASTRLAGGLSTDTQYF
TGTGCTTCGACCCGACTAGCGGGAGGGCTAAGCACAGATACGCAGTATTTT
>NA|10|NA|TRBV6-6|TRBJ1-5
CASGNQPQHF
TGTGCCAGCGGCAATCAGCCCCAGCATTTT
>NA|17|NA|TRBV18|TRBJ2-2
CASSTLRAAPNTGELFF
TGTGCCAGCTCCACATTAAGGGCAGCACCTAACACCGGGGAGCTGTTTTTT
>NA|15|once|TRBV7-9|TRBJ2-1
CASSSNQGAFRAGIF
TGTGCCAGCAGCTCGAACCAAGGGGCTTTTAGGGCAGGGATCTTC
>NA|16|NA|TRBV2|TRBJ2-1
CASSPRAGRRSLEQFF
TGTGCCAGCAGTCCCCGGGCCGGGAGACGATCTTTAGAGCAGTTCTTC
>TRBD2|16|NA|TRBV19|TRBJ2-1
CASSNGLARRENEQFF
TGTGCCAGTAGTAACGGACTAGCGAGGCGCGAGAATGAGCAGTTCTTC
>NA|14|NA|TRBV30|TRBJ1-3
CASLDPDSGNTIYF
TGTGCCTCGCTGGACCCAGACTCTGGAAACACCATATATTTT
>NA|13|NA|TRBV2|TRBJ1-5
CASSFRTDQPQHF
TGTGCCAGCAGTTTCCGGACTGATCAGCCCCAGCATTTT
>TRBD1|14|NA|TRBV6-5|TRBJ1-5
CASSPRQGGQPQHF
TGTGCCAGCAGTCCTCGACAGGGTGGTCAGCCCCAGCATTTT
>TRBD1|15|NA|TRBV7-3|TRBJ2-1
CASSLYRGSYNEQFF
TGTGCCAGCAGCTTATACAGGGGGTCCTACAATGAGCAGTTCTTC
>TRBD2|14|NA|TRBV7-9|TRBJ2-5
CASSVLAGGETQYF
TGTGCCAGCAGCGTACTAGCGGGGGGGGAGACCCAGTACTTC
>TRBD2|13|NA|TRBV7-3|TRBJ2-3
CASSYRTRDTQYF
TGTGCCAGCAGCTACCGGACTAGAGACACGCAGTATTTT
>NA|14|few|TRBV4-2|TRBJ1-3
CASSEPTAGNTIYF
TGTGCCAGCAGCGAGCCCACAGCTGGAAACACCATATATTTT
>TRBD2|16|NA|TRBV23-1|TRBJ2-7
CASSLKKLAVHYEQYF
TGCGCCAGCAGTTTAAAAAAACTAGCGGTTCACTACGAGCAGTACTTC